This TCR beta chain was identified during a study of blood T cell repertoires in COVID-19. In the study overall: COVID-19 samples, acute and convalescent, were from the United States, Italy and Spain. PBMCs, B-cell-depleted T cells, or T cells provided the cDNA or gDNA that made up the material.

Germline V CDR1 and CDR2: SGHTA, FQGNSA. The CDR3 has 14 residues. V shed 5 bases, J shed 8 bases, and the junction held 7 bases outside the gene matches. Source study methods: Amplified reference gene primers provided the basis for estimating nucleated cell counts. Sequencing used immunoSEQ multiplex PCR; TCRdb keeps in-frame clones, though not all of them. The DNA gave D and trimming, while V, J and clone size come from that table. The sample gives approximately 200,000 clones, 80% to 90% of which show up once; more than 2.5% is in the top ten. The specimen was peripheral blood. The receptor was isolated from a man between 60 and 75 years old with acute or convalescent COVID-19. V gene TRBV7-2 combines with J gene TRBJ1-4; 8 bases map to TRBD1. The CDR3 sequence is CASSRDRGGEKLFF. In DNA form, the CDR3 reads TGTGCCAGCAGCCGCGACAGGGGCGGCGAAAAACTGTTTTTT.